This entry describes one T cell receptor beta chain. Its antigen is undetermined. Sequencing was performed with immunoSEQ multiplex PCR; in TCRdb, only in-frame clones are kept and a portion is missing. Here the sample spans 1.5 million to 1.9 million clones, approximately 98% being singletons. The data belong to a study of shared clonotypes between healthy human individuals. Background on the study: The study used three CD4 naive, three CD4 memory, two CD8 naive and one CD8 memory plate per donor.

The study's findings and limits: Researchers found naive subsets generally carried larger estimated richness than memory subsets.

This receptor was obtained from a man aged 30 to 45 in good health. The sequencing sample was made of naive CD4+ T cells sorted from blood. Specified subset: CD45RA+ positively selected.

The CDR3 loop reads CASSLDAQGNTEAFF. The DNA for the CDR3 is TGTGCCAGCAGCTTGGACGCCCAGGGGAACACTGAAGCTTTCTTT. The chain recombines TRBV5-4 with TRBJ1-1, with a possible D match to TRBD1 (5 bases). CDR1 is SGHNT and CDR2 is YYREEE in the germline V gene (reference sequence). The V end was cut by 0 bases, the J end by 1 base, with 10 bases between. The CDR3 totals 15 residues. Full variable domain (remainder filled in from reference TRBV5-4 and TRBJ1-1): ETGVTQSPTHLIKTRGQQVTLRCSSQSGHNTVSWYQQALGQGPQFIFQYYREEENGRGNFPPRFSGLQFPNYSSELNVNALELDDSALYLCASSLDAQGNTEAFFGQGTRLTVV.